This T cell receptor (beta chain) was sequenced for a study of OX40 agonist ivuxolimab in advanced cancers. Clones were sequenced by immunoSEQ multiplex PCR, and TCRdb holds only the in-frame ones, with some missing. The data hold some 82,000 clones, with nearly 95% observed a single time. Trimming shortened V by 8 bases and J by 0 bases, and 8 bases separated the two germline ends. The CDR3 runs to 12 residues. Germline CDR1 reads MNHEY; CDR2 reads SMNVEV (reference sequence). Specimen: CD4+ or CD8+ T cells sorted from blood, collected in a trial of the OX40 agonist ivuxolimab. The chain uses TRBV27 and TRBJ2-7; D unresolved. The TCR sequence derives from an adult with an advanced solid tumor such as melanoma, head and neck, liver or kidney cancer. The CDR3 nucleotides are TGTGCCAGCGGATTAAGCTCCTACGAGCAGTACTTC. This sequence encodes CASGLSSYEQYF.